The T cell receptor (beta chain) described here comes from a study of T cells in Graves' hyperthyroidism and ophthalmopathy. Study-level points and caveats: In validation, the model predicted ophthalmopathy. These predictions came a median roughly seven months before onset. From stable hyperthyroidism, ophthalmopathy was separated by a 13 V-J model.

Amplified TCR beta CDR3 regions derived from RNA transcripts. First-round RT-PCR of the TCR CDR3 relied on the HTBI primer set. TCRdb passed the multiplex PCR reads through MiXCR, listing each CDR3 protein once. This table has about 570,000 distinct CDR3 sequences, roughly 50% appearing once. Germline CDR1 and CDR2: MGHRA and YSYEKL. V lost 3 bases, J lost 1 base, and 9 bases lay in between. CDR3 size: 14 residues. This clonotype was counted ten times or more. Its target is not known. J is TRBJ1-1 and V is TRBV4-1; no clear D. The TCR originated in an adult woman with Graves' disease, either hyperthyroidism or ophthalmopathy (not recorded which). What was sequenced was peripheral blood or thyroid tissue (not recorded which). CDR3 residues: CASSHYTRNTEAFF. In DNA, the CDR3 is TGCGCCAGCAGCCACTACACAAGGAACACTGAAGCTTTCTTT.